These T cell receptor beta chains were read from a single sample in a study of blood T cell repertoires in COVID-19. Sequencing used immunoSEQ multiplex PCR; TCRdb keeps in-frame clones, though not all of them. Found here are 10,000 to 13,000 clones, less than 90% of them singletons; the top ten hold 10% to 15%. Sequenced input: peripheral blood. These receptors all stem from a human donor in a cohort sampled during active COVID-19. Both conserved end residues are trimmed from each CDR3. The D gene is left open where the match is weak. Not all rows give a size; the values are once, few, many and, for expanded clones, a class.

abundance: few
j_gene: TRBJ2-7
v_gene: TRBV28
d_gene: TRBD1
CDR3aa: ASSRRGTGKEQY

abundance: few
j_gene: TRBJ2-2
v_gene: TRBV7-7
d_gene: TRBD2
CDR3aa: ASSSNLAGVSGELF

abundance: few
j_gene: TRBJ1-2
v_gene: TRBV6-5
d_gene: TRBD1
CDR3aa: ASSLQTGTGNYGYT

abundance: .
j_gene: TRBJ2-5
v_gene: TRBV28
d_gene: .
CDR3aa: ASSLRQVETQY

abundance: .
j_gene: TRBJ1-2
v_gene: TRBV25-1
d_gene: .
CDR3aa: ATTQGFGYT

abundance: .
j_gene: TRBJ1-1
v_gene: TRBV9
d_gene: .
CDR3aa: ASRQQGSQNTEAF

abundance: .
j_gene: TRBJ2-1
v_gene: TRBV5-4
d_gene: .
CDR3aa: ASSSKQGWEQF

abundance: .
j_gene: TRBJ2-2
v_gene: TRBV7-6
d_gene: TRBD2
CDR3aa: ASSLLAGPNTGELF

abundance: .
j_gene: TRBJ2-2
v_gene: TRBV19
d_gene: TRBD2
CDR3aa: ASRAAGVAGELF

abundance: .
j_gene: TRBJ1-5
v_gene: TRBV7-9
d_gene: .
CDR3aa: ASSIGQSNQPQH

abundance: .
j_gene: TRBJ1-2
v_gene: TRBV6-5
d_gene: .
CDR3aa: ASSFSNLAGINGYT

abundance: .
j_gene: TRBJ2-5
v_gene: TRBV7-9
d_gene: .
CDR3aa: ASSLSGAQETQY

abundance: .
j_gene: TRBJ2-5
v_gene: TRBV7-3
d_gene: TRBD2
CDR3aa: ASSPEGLAGETQY

abundance: .
j_gene: TRBJ2-3
v_gene: TRBV5-8
d_gene: .
CDR3aa: ASTQLLALATSTDTQY

abundance: once
j_gene: TRBJ2-3
v_gene: TRBV27
d_gene: TRBD2
CDR3aa: ASSPLAGARTDTQY

abundance: .
j_gene: TRBJ2-7
v_gene: TRBV6-5
d_gene: TRBD2
CDR3aa: ASRPGGGFYEQY

abundance: once
j_gene: TRBJ1-2
v_gene: TRBV12-5
d_gene: .
CDR3aa: ASGQGQANYGYT

abundance: few
j_gene: TRBJ1-2
v_gene: TRBV10-3
d_gene: TRBD1
CDR3aa: AITETGLRGYT

abundance: .
j_gene: TRBJ1-2
v_gene: TRBV3-1/TRBV3-2
d_gene: .
CDR3aa: ASSQVIRGGYT

abundance: .
j_gene: TRBJ2-7
v_gene: TRBV6-6
d_gene: .
CDR3aa: ASSLKLSSYEQY

abundance: .
j_gene: TRBJ2-7
v_gene: TRBV5-1
d_gene: TRBD1
CDR3aa: ASRDRGLEQY

abundance: .
j_gene: TRBJ2-3
v_gene: TRBV9
d_gene: TRBD2
CDR3aa: ASSVGDSGRGSDTQY

abundance: .
j_gene: TRBJ1-2
v_gene: TRBV5-6
d_gene: TRBD1
CDR3aa: ASSSDGQGTYGYT

abundance: .
j_gene: TRBJ1-6
v_gene: TRBV11-2
d_gene: .
CDR3aa: ASSRAGSSYNSPLH

abundance: once
j_gene: TRBJ2-5
v_gene: TRBV15
d_gene: TRBD2
CDR3aa: ATSDPLTSGGGPETQY

abundance: .
j_gene: TRBJ2-7
v_gene: TRBV19
d_gene: .
CDR3aa: ASRIGSASYEQY

abundance: .
j_gene: TRBJ1-1
v_gene: TRBV5-1
d_gene: TRBD1
CDR3aa: ASSPTGGTLTEAF

abundance: .
j_gene: TRBJ1-6
v_gene: TRBV7-8
d_gene: .
CDR3aa: ASSFAQGDSPLH

abundance: .
j_gene: TRBJ2-1
v_gene: TRBV7-9
d_gene: TRBD2
CDR3aa: ASSTSGKSFNEQF

abundance: .
j_gene: TRBJ1-1
v_gene: TRBV5-1
d_gene: TRBD1
CDR3aa: ASSKGTGGITEAF

abundance: .
j_gene: TRBJ2-7
v_gene: TRBV6-2/TRBV6-3
d_gene: TRBD1
CDR3aa: ASSNRTGGYEQY

abundance: once
j_gene: TRBJ2-5
v_gene: TRBV6-1
d_gene: .
CDR3aa: ASSENGLSGETQY

abundance: few
j_gene: TRBJ1-1
v_gene: TRBV15
d_gene: .
CDR3aa: ATSRDLAGTEAF

abundance: few
j_gene: TRBJ2-1
v_gene: TRBV27
d_gene: TRBD1
CDR3aa: ASSRKGQGAYEQF

abundance: once
j_gene: TRBJ2-5
v_gene: TRBV2
d_gene: TRBD2
CDR3aa: ASSDPLAGANQETQY

abundance: .
j_gene: TRBJ1-5
v_gene: TRBV30
d_gene: TRBD1
CDR3aa: AWSGQGAQPQH

abundance: few
j_gene: TRBJ2-3
v_gene: TRBV4-2
d_gene: .
CDR3aa: ASSQDRRITDTQY

abundance: .
j_gene: TRBJ1-1
v_gene: TRBV19
d_gene: TRBD1
CDR3aa: ASNTQGRNTEAF

abundance: .
j_gene: TRBJ2-4
v_gene: TRBV6-5
d_gene: .
CDR3aa: ASIPTRAAKNIQY

abundance: .
j_gene: TRBJ2-7
v_gene: TRBV27
d_gene: TRBD2
CDR3aa: ASSFALAVAYEQY

abundance: .
j_gene: TRBJ2-5
v_gene: TRBV19
d_gene: TRBD2
CDR3aa: ATRGEGETQY

abundance: .
j_gene: TRBJ2-3
v_gene: TRBV7-3
d_gene: .
CDR3aa: ASSLGGTTDTQY

abundance: .
j_gene: TRBJ2-5
v_gene: TRBV27
d_gene: TRBD1
CDR3aa: ASKFLGQAETQY

abundance: .
j_gene: TRBJ1-5
v_gene: TRBV6-5
d_gene: .
CDR3aa: ASSYSLANQPQH

abundance: .
j_gene: TRBJ1-2
v_gene: TRBV9
d_gene: .
CDR3aa: ASSVESSDRTGGYT

abundance: .
j_gene: TRBJ2-3
v_gene: TRBV27
d_gene: TRBD2
CDR3aa: ASSSRLAGCPDTQY

abundance: .
j_gene: TRBJ2-7
v_gene: TRBV4-1
d_gene: .
CDR3aa: ASRSGEVDEQY

abundance: .
j_gene: TRBJ1-1
v_gene: TRBV6-6
d_gene: .
CDR3aa: ASSYGLTGEAF

abundance: .
j_gene: TRBJ2-4
v_gene: TRBV30
d_gene: TRBD2
CDR3aa: AWSARGLAANIQY

abundance: .
j_gene: TRBJ2-4
v_gene: TRBV7-8
d_gene: .
CDR3aa: ASSFSGDIQY